Shown below are 2 T cell receptor beta chains from a single sample sequenced in a study of blood T cell repertoires in COVID-19. Clones were sequenced by immunoSEQ multiplex PCR, and TCRdb holds only the in-frame ones, with some missing. The table includes 250,000 to 300,000 clones, 65% to 90% detected once. The sample was peripheral blood. Receptors were obtained from an older woman with active or convalescent COVID-19.

This clone was seen only once. The chain combines TRBV11-1 with TRBJ2-7; the match to TRBD1 covers 9 bases. Germline values: CDR1 SGHAT, CDR2 FQDESV (reference sequence). V lost 4 bases and J lost 8; bases outside the gene matches: 6. The CDR3 covers 13 residues. The CDR3 nucleotides are TGTGCCAGCAGCTCCGGGACAGGGTTACAGCAGTACTTC. Protein: CASSSGTGLQQYF.

The chain employs TRBV12-3 or TRBV12-4 and TRBJ1-1; possibly TRBD1 for D (5 bases). Deletions cut 0 bases from V and 4 bases from J, with 6 bases between. CDR3 length: 13 amino acids. CDR3 residues: CASSLAGGTEAFF. DNA of the CDR3: TGTGCCAGCAGTTTAGCGGGGGGCACTGAAGCTTTCTTT.